Following are 12 T cell receptor beta chains from one sample sequenced in a study of T cell clonality in common variable immunodeficiency. Overall study findings and caveats: Common variable immunodeficiency TCR beta sequences reportedly had fewer deletions and N-nucleotide insertions.

The table came from immunoSEQ multiplex PCR; TCRdb's copy has only in-frame clones and leaves some out. The repertoire yields 15,000 to 20,000 clones, none seen only once; the top ten contain about 6.8%. For these receptors, no antigen is known. The sequencing input was peripheral blood mononuclear cells. Receptors were obtained from a human donor with common variable immunodeficiency.

This clone was counted ten times or more. The read ends 3 residues before the CDR3 terminus; that terminus is restored from the germline J gene. The chain carries TRBV7-3 and TRBJ1-2, with 10 bases that match TRBD1. Germline assignment: CDR1 SGHTA and CDR2 FQGTGA. The CDR3 sequence is 13 residues long. The part of the CDR3 DNA that was read is TGTGCCAGCAGCTTGACAGGGGGCGAAGGC. Translation: CASSLTGGEG. The full CDR3 protein reads CASSLTGGEGYTF.

On this clone: The CDR3 end falls 3 residues outside the read, so it is completed with the germline J gene. The V and J genes are TRBV2 and TRBJ2-6; 7 bases are shared with TRBD1. Germline CDR1 and CDR2: SNHLY and FYNNEI. The V and J ends lost 7 bases and 0 bases, in that order; junction bases with no gene match: 9. The CDR3 extends over 17 amino acids. The CDR3 sequence: CASNRDSGNSGANVLTF. The part of the CDR3 DNA that was read is TGTGCCAGCAACCGGGACAGTGGTAACTCTGGGGCCAACGTC.

This clone was seen a handful of times. Read sequence stops 3 residues before the CDR3 end, and the germline J gene provides the missing end. The chain links TRBV10-2 to TRBJ1-2; D may be TRBD1 (5 bases). Germline lookup yields CDR1 WSHSY and CDR2 SAAADI. The CDR3 is 14 residues long. The part of the CDR3 DNA that was read is TGCGCCAGCAGTGAGTCGGACAATTTGAGGGGC. This translates into CASSESDNLRG. The entire CDR3 protein reads CASSESDNLRGYTF.

This clone was seen only a few times. The read ends 3 residues shy of where the CDR3 ends; the end is completed using the germline J gene. This chain connects TRBV6-1 to TRBJ2-1; tentative D call: TRBD1 (6 bases). CDR1 MNHNS and CDR2 SASEGT come from the germline V gene. CDR3 size: 13 residues. The ends were cut back, 4 bases at V and 4 bases at J, with 8 bases in the middle. This CDR3 is CASSAGQYNEQFF. CDR3 bases read: TGTGCCAGCAGTGCAGGACAGTACAATGAG.

In regard to this clone: Read data end 3 residues before the CDR3 end; the end is taken from the germline J gene. The V gene is TRBV19, the J gene TRBJ2-5; no reliable D call. Germline assignment: CDR1 LNHDA and CDR2 SQIVND (reference sequence). The CDR3 runs to 12 residues. The V end lost 5 bases, the J end lost 0 bases, and 4 bases lay between the germline ends. The CDR3 bases that were read are TGTGCCAGTAGTGTCAACCAAGAGACC. Amino acids: CASSVNQET. From start to end, the CDR3 is CASSVNQETQYF.

This clone was seen a few times. Sequencing ends 3 residues short of the CDR3 end; the germline J gene provides the rest. The rearrangement links TRBV11-2 to TRBJ2-7, with no clear D. Between the trimmed V and J ends, which lost 4 bases and 0 bases, there was a span of 7 bases. The germline V gene has CDR1 SGHAT and CDR2 FQNNGV. The CDR3 spans 13 residues. CDR3 loop: CASSSDNSYEQYF. The sequenced CDR3 bases are TGTGCCAGCAGCTCTGACAACTCCTACGAG.

This clone has a count of ten or more. From the germline J gene comes the end of the CDR3, since the read stops 3 residues before it. The chain links TRBV6-2 or TRBV6-3 to TRBJ2-7, with 9 bases matching TRBD2. CDR3 length: 15 amino acids. Looked up from germline, CDR1 is MNHEY and CDR2 is SVGEGT. V lost 2 bases to trimming and J lost 6 bases; unmatched junction nucleotides: 8. CDR3 DNA (partial): TGTGCCAGCAGTTACCCACCAGCGGGAGGTTCCGAG. Amino acids: CASSYPPAGGSE. From start to end, the CDR3 is CASSYPPAGGSEQYF.

This clone is medium-sized in the sample. The read comes to an end 3 residues before the CDR3 does, leaving the germline J gene to fill in the end. The rearrangement links TRBV19 to TRBJ2-4; 7 bases fit TRBD1. The CDR3 loop spans 14 amino acids. J gave up 3 bases and V 3 bases, and 2 bases lay outside the gene matches. The germline CDR1 and CDR2 sequences are LNHDA and SQIVND (reference sequence). CDR3 loop: CASSMDRFKNIQYF. CDR3 DNA (partial): TGTGCCAGTAGTATGGACAGGTTCAAAAACATT.

This clone has ten or more counts. Read sequence stops 3 residues before the CDR3 end, and the germline J gene provides the missing end. The J gene is TRBJ2-5, the V gene TRBV14, with D possibly being TRBD1 (5 bases). Germline assignment: CDR1 SGHDN and CDR2 FVKESK. The length of the CDR3 is 17 residues. V was clipped by 3 bases and J by 5 bases, with 22 bases between them. The CDR3 sequence is CASSQEGVGFFAETQYF. CDR3 DNA (partial): TGTGCCAGCAGCCAGGAAGGGGTCGGATTCTTTGCGGAGACC. The variable domain in full, completed from reference TRBV14 and TRBJ2-5, reads EAGVTQFPSHSVIEKGQTVTLRCDPISGHDNLYWYRRVMGKEIKFLLHFVKESKQDESGMPNNRFLAERTGGTYSTLKVQPAELEDSGVYFCASSQEGVGFFAETQYFGPGTRLLVL.

There are many counts of this clone. The CDR3 goes on 3 residues after the read ends, and that part is filled in from the germline J gene. The J gene is TRBJ1-1, the V gene TRBV18, with a weak D call TRBD1 (6 bases). Deletions cut 4 bases from V and 1 base from J, with 13 bases between. The CDR3 spans 15 residues. The germline CDR1 and CDR2 sequences are KGHSH and LQKENI. The CDR3 here is CASSRDIQRNTEAFF. Incomplete CDR3 DNA: TGTGCCAGCTCACGGGACATTCAGAGGAACACTGAA.

The sequenced part of the CDR3 DNA is TGTGCCAGCAGACACCTAGCGGGCATGTCCTACGAG. Translated, it gives CASRHLAGMSYE. The full-length CDR3 reads as CASRHLAGMSYEQYF. The gene calls are TRBV7-2 and TRBJ2-7; 8 bases are a match to TRBD2. The read is 3 residues too short to cover the CDR3 end, so that end is filled in from the germline J gene. This CDR3 has 15 residues. The V gene end was trimmed by 6 bases and the J gene end by 1 base; junction bases not matched to a gene: 8. The V gene's germline CDR1 is SGHTA and CDR2 FQGNSA. Looking up the rest from reference TRBV7-2 and TRBJ2-7 gives the full variable domain: GAGVSQSPSNKVTEKGKDVELRCDPISGHTALYWYRQSLGQGLEFLIYFQGNSAPDKSGLPSDRFSAERTGGSVSTLTIQRTQQEDSAVYLCASRHLAGMSYEQYFGPGTRLTVT.

In its sample, this clone was seen a few times. Incomplete CDR3 DNA: TGTGCCAGCAGTGAATCCGGGGGGAGGGAGACC. It encodes CASSESGGRET. The CDR3 as a whole reads CASSESGGRETQYF. V and J are TRBV2 and TRBJ2-5; 7 nucleotides match TRBD2. The read stops 3 residues short of the end of the CDR3; the missing end is completed from the germline J gene. The V gene end was trimmed by 2 bases and the J gene end by 5 bases; junction bases not matched to a gene: 5. Germline V gene lookup returns CDR1 SNHLY and CDR2 FYNNEI. The CDR3 loop spans 14 amino acids.